This T cell receptor beta chain was obtained from a study of cytomegalovirus exposure and HLA in healthy donors. Whole-study findings and limits: Testing in vitro showed a few CMV-associated chains specific for CMV antigens.

Per germline, CDR1 MNHEY and CDR2 SVGAGI. The trim removed 8 bases at V and 4 bases at J, leaving 8 bases unmatched. The CDR3 is 14 residues long. A note on this clone: Antigen specificity is unknown.

Some clones are missing from TCRdb's copy, which holds only in-frame ones; the method was immunoSEQ multiplex PCR. The sample lists around 150,000 clones; around 85% were seen once. Material: PBMCs. J is TRBJ2-1 and V is TRBV6-5; 7 nucleotides line up with TRBD1. The origin of this receptor is a woman in her thirties in good health and CMV-seronegative. DNA for the CDR3: TGTGCCAGCGCCTCAGGGGGACGGTACAATGAGCAGTTCTTC. Amino acids: CASASGGRYNEQFF.